The next 8 T cell receptor beta chains were all read from a single sample in a study of T cells in women clearing cervical HPV infection. Only in-frame clones appear in the TCRdb table, and some are missing; sequencing was by immunoSEQ multiplex PCR. This sample carries some 30,000 clones, with around 1.6% going to the ten biggest clones. The specimen was blood buffy coat. All receptors derive from a woman between 18 and 70 years old with a cervical HPV16 infection that either progressed to CIN3+ or cleared (not recorded which).

Notes on this clone: The read terminates 3 residues before the CDR3 end, so the remaining end is supplied by the germline J gene. The rearrangement links TRBV5-1 to TRBJ2-3; tentatively, D is TRBD2 (5 bases). Trimming left V 0 bases short and J 4 bases short, with 9 bases between. CDR1 and CDR2 (germline): SGHRS, YFSETQ. The CDR3 is 14 residues long. Partial CDR3 DNA: TGCGCCAGCAGCTTGGCTGACTACCCAGATACG. It encodes CASSLADYPDT. The entire CDR3 is CASSLADYPDTQYF.

Regarding this clone: The read stops 3 residues short of the end of the CDR3; the missing end is completed from the germline J gene. This chain joins TRBV5-8 and TRBJ2-1, with TRBD1 as a possible D gene (5 bases). Between the trimmed V and J ends, which lost 0 bases and 9 bases, there was a span of 13 bases. In germline, CDR1 is SGHTS, CDR2 YDEGEE. CDR3 length: 14 amino acids. The CDR3: CASSLGLGRSEQFF. The CDR3 DNA, read in part, is TGTGCCAGCAGCTTGGGATTGGGGCGGAGTGAG.

In the case of this clone: Read coverage stops 3 residues before the CDR3 terminus; the germline J gene supplies the remainder. V usage is TRBV2 and J usage is TRBJ2-2; maybe TRBD2 (6 bases). The germline V gene has CDR1 SNHLY and CDR2 FYNNEI. The CDR3 runs to 11 residues. The CDR3 reads CASSGTEKLFF. The CDR3 DNA, read in part, is TGTGCCAGCAGCGGGACTGAAAAG.

Concerning this clone itself: The read ends 3 residues shy of where the CDR3 ends; the end is completed using the germline J gene. The V gene is TRBV24-1, the J gene TRBJ2-3, with 8 bases matching TRBD1. V was clipped by 1 base and J by 7 bases; unmatched bases: 6. Germline assignment: CDR1 KGHDR and CDR2 SFDVKD. The CDR3 is 15 amino acids. The CDR3 bases that were read are TGTGCCACCAGTGATTTAGGACAGGGACGGTATACG. This gives the protein CATSDLGQGRYT. The CDR3 in full is CATSDLGQGRYTQYF.

With regard to this clone: With the read ending 3 residues before the CDR3 end, the germline J gene is used to fill in that end. The chain uses TRBV28 and TRBJ2-3, with D possibly TRBD2 on 6 matching bases. CDR1 is MDHEN and CDR2 is SYDVKM in the germline V gene. This CDR3 spans 15 amino acids. With 3 bases removed from V and 6 bases from J, the gap between germline ends came to 16 bases. The CDR3 sequence: CASSFEGLEGDTQYF. Incomplete CDR3 DNA: TGTGCCAGCAGTTTTGAGGGGCTGGAGGGCGATACG.

For this clone: The CDR3 end lies 3 residues beyond the end of the read and is filled in from the germline J gene. This chain connects TRBV20-1 to TRBJ1-2; 9 bases are a match to TRBD1. The germline V gene encodes CDR1 DFQATT and CDR2 SNEGSKA (reference sequence). J gave up 7 bases and V 3 bases, and 6 bases lay outside the gene matches. The CDR3 runs to 13 residues. CDR3 in amino acids: CSARVQGAGGYTF. The part of the CDR3 DNA that was read is TGCAGTGCTAGGGTACAGGGGGCAGGTGGC.

Points on this clone: The CDR3 is cut off 3 residues early in the read; its end comes from the germline J gene. The rearrangement joins TRBV28 to TRBJ2-7; possible D gene TRBD1, 8 bases. The germline V gene has CDR1 MDHEN and CDR2 SYDVKM. CDR3 length: 14 residues. Between the trimmed V and J ends, which lost 6 bases and 1 base, there was a span of 13 bases. This CDR3 reads CASRKQGGSYEQYF. CDR3 DNA, as far as it was read: TGTGCCAGCAGAAAACAGGGGGGGTCCTACGAG. The full variable domain, in which reference TRBV28 and TRBJ2-7 provide the parts outside the CDR3, is DVKVTQSSRYLVKRTGEKVFLECVQDMDHENMFWYRQDPGLGLRLIYFSYDVKMKEKGDIPEGYSVSREKKERFSLILESASTNQTSMYLCASRKQGGSYEQYFGPGTRLTVT.

For this clone: The DNA ends 3 residues before the CDR3 does, and the rest of the CDR3 is filled in from the germline J gene. The chain employs TRBV19 and TRBJ2-3; 11 nucleotides match TRBD2. CDR1 and CDR2 from the germline V gene are LNHDA and SQIVND (reference sequence). This CDR3 contains 19 residues. Trimming at V came to 6 bases and at J to 2 bases, leaving 16 bases not matched to a gene. CDR3 protein: CASSKTSGKGFSVTDTQYF. The covered CDR3 bases are TGTGCCAGTAGCAAGACTAGCGGGAAAGGTTTCTCAGTCACAGATACG.